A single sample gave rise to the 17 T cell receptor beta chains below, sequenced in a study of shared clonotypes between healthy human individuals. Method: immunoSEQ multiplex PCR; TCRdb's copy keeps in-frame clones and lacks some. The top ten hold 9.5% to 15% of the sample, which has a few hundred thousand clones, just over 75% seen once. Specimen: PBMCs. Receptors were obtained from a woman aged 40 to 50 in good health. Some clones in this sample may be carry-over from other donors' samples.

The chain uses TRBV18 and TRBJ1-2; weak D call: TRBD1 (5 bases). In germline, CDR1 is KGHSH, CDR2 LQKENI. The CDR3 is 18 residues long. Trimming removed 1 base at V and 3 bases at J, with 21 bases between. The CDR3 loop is CASSPLSDFEGLDYGYTF. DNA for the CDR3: TGTGCCAGCTCACCACTAAGCGACTTTGAGGGGCTCGACTATGGCTACACCTTC.

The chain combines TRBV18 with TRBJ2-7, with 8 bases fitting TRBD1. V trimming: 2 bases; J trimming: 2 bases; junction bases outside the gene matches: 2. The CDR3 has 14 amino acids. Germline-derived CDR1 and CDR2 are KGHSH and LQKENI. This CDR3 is CASSPVTGAYEQYF. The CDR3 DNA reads TGTGCCAGCTCACCAGTGACAGGGGCCTACGAGCAGTACTTC. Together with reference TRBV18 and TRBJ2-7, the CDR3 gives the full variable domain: NAGVMQNPRHLVRRRGQEARLRCSPMKGHSHVYWYRQLPEEGLKFMVYLQKENIIDESGMPKERFSAEFPKEGPSILRIQQVVRGDSAAYFCASSPVTGAYEQYFGPGTRLTVT.

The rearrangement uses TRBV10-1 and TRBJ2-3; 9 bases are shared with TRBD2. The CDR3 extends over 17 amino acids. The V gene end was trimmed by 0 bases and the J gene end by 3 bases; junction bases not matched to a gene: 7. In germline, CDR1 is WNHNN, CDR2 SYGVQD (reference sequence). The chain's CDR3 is CASSESRASGTTDTQYF. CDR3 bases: TGCGCCAGCAGTGAGTCGAGGGCTAGCGGGACTACAGATACGCAGTATTTT.

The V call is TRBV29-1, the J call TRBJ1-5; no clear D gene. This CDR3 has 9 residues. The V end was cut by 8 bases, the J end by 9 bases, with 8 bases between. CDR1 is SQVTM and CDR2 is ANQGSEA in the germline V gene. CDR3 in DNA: TGCAGCCCTGGGAGGCCCCAGCATTTT. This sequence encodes CSPGRPQHF. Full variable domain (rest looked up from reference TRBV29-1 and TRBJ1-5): SAVISQKPSRDICQRGTSLTIQCQVDSQVTMMFWYRQQPGQSLTLIATANQGSEATYESGFVIDKFPISRPNLTFSTLTVSNMSPEDSSIYLCSPGRPQHFGDGTRLSIL.

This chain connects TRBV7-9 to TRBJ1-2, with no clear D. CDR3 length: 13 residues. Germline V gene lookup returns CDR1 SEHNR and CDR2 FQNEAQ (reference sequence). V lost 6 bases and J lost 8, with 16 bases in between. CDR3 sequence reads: CASSVLQEEGYTF. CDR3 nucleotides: TGTGCCAGCAGTGTTCTTCAGGAGGAGGGCTACACCTTC.

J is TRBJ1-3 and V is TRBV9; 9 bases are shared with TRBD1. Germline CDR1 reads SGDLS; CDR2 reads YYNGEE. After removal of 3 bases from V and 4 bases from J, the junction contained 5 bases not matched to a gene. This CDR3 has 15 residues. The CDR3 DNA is TGTGCCAGCAGCGGCGGGACAGGGCTAGGAAACACCATATATTTT. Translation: CASSGGTGLGNTIYF.

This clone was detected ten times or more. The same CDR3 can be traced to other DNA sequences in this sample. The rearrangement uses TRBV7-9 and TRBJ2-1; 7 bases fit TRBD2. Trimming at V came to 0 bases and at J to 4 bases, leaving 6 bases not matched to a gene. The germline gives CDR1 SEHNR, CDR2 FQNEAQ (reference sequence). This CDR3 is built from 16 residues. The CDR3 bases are TGTGCCAGCAGCTTAGCGCTCGCGGGAGCATACAATGAGCAGTTCTTC. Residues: CASSLALAGAYNEQFF.

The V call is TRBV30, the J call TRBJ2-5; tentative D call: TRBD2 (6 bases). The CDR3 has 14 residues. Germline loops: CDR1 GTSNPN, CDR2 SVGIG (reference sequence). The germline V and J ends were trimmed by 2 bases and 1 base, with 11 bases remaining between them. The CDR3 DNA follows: TGTGCCTGGAGTCGACGGAGGGGCCAAGAGACCCAGTACTTC. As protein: CAWSRRRGQETQYF. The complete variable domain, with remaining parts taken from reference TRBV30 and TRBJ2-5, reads SQTIHQWPATLVQPVGSPLSLECTVEGTSNPNLYWYRQAAGRGLQLLFYSVGIGQISSEVPQNLSASRPQDRQFILSSKKLLLSDSGFYLCAWSRRRGQETQYFGPGTRLLVL.

The CDR3, as DNA: TGTGCCAGCAGCTTAGAATGGACCTACGAGCAGTACTTC. This encodes CASSLEWTYEQYF. The chain uses TRBV11-2 and TRBJ2-7; D gene ambiguous. The CDR3 is 13 residues long. V was shortened by 0 bases and J by 2 bases, with 5 bases between the two germline ends. The germline CDR1 and CDR2 sequences are SGHAT and FQNNGV.

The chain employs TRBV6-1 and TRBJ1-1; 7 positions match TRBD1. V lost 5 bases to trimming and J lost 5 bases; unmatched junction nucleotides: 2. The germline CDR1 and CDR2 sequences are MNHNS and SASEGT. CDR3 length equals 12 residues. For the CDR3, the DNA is TGTGCCAGCAGTACAGGGGAGACTGAAGCTTTCTTT. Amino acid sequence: CASSTGETEAFF.

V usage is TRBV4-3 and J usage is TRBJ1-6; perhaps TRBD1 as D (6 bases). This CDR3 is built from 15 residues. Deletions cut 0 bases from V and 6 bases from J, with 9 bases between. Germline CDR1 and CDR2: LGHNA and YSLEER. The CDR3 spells CASSQDGGANSPLHF. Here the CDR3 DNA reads TGCGCCAGCAGCCAAGATGGGGGGGCTAATTCACCCCTCCACTTT.

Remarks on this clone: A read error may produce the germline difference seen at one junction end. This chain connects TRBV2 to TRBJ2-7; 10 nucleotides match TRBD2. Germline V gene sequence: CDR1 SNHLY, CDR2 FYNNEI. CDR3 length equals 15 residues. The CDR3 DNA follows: TGTGCCAGCAGTGAAGCCCAACTAGCGGGGACCCGGGACCACTTC. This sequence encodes CASSEAQLAGTRDHF.

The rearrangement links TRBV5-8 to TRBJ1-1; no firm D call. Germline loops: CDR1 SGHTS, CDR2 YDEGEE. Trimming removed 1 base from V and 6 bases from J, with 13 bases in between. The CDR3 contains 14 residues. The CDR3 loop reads CASSLKGLRAEAFF. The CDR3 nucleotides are TGTGCCAGCAGCTTGAAGGGCCTGAGGGCTGAAGCTTTCTTT.

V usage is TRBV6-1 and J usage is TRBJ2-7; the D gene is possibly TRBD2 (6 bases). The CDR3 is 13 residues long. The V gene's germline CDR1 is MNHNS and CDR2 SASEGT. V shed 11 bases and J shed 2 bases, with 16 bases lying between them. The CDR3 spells CALGRRGPYEQYF. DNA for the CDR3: TGTGCCTTAGGAAGGAGGGGCCCCTACGAGCAGTACTTC.

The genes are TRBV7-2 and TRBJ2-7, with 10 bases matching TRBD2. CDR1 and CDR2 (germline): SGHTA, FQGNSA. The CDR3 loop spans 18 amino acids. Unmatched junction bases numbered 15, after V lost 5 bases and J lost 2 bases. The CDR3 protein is CASSGQAGGPGSPYEQYF. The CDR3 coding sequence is TGTGCCAGCAGCGGCCAAGCGGGAGGGCCAGGTTCCCCCTACGAGCAGTACTTC.

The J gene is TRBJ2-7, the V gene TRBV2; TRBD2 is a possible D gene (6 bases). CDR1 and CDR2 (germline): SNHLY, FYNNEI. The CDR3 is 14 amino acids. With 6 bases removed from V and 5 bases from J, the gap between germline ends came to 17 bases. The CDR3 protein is CASSEVTRLHEQYF. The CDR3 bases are TGTGCCAGCAGCGAGGTGACTAGGTTACACGAGCAGTACTTC.

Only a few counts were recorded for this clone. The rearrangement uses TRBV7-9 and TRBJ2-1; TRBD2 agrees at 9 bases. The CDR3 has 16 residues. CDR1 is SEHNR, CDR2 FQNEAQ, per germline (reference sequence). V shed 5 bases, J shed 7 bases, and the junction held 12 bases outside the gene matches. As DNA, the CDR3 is TGTGCCAGCAGCCCCTCTGGCGGGAGGGCGCTTAATGAGCAGTTCTTC. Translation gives CASSPSGGRALNEQFF.